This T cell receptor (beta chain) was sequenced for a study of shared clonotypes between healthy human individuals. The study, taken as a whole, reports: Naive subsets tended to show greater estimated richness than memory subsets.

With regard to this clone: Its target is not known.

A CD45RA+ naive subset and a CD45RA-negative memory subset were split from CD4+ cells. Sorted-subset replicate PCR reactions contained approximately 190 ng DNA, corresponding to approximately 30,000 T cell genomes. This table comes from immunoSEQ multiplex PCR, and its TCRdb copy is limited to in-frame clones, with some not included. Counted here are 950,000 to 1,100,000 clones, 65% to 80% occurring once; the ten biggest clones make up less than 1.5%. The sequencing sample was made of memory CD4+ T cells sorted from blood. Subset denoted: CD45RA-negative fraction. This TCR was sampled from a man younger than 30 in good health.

The CDR3 reads CASSVGVLADTQYF. DNA for the CDR3: TGTGCCAGCAGCGTTGGGGTTCTGGCAGATACGCAGTATTTT. This chain links TRBV9 with TRBJ2-3; D is unclear. The V end was cut by 2 bases, the J end by 4 bases, with 11 bases between. The CDR3 length is 14 residues. Germline CDR1 and CDR2: SGDLS and YYNGEE.